These T cell receptor beta chains were read from a single sample in a study of identifying expanded T cells in peripheral blood. Clones were sequenced by immunoSEQ multiplex PCR, and TCRdb holds only the in-frame ones, with some missing. The sample consists of around 47,000 clones, roughly 82% of them appearing once. The sample was blood. Every receptor here comes from a person between 18 and 69 years old in good health. Both conserved end residues are part of each CDR3. The D gene is left open where the match is weak. Size tells how often a clone was seen (once, few, many) or the class of an expanded clone, and some rows leave it out.

d_call	clone_size	j_call	v_call	cdr3_nt	cdr3_aa
TRBD2	.	TRBJ2-5	TRBV9	TGTGCCAGCAGCGTAGCTACGGGGGGGCAGGAGACCCAGTACTTC	CASSVATGGQETQYF
.	.	TRBJ2-2	TRBV5-6	TGTGCCAGCAGCTTGTTGCTTACAGAAAACACCGGGGAGCTGTTTTTT	CASSLLLTENTGELFF
.	.	TRBJ2-1	TRBV4-3	TGCGCCAGCAGCCAAGATCCGAGCTCCTACAATGAGCAGTTCTTC	CASSQDPSSYNEQFF
TRBD1	.	TRBJ1-4	TRBV6-1	TGTGCCAGCAGTGCACGGACAGGGACGAATGAAAAACTGTTTTTT	CASSARTGTNEKLFF
.	.	TRBJ1-2	TRBV6-6	TGTGCCAGCAGGGAGACCGGGACTTATGGCTACACCTTC	CASRETGTYGYTF
.	.	TRBJ1-2	TRBV15	TGTGCCACCAGCAGAGATCAGGGCGGCCGTATCGGCTACACCTTC	CATSRDQGGRIGYTF
.	.	TRBJ1-6	TRBV5-4	TGTGCCAGCAGCTTGGCGGGCCAGGGTTATAATTCACCCCTCCACTTT	CASSLAGQGYNSPLHF
TRBD1	.	TRBJ1-5	TRBV2	TGTGCCAGCAACGGACAGGGGGACGGGTATAGCAATCAGCCCCAGCATTTT	CASNGQGDGYSNQPQHF
TRBD1	once	TRBJ1-2	TRBV27	TGTGCCAGCGGCGGTACCGGGACAGGGCTAGGCTACACCTTC	CASGGTGTGLGYTF
.	few	TRBJ1-2	TRBV5-5	TGTGCCAGCAGAGCGGGGGGATTAGGAGGCTACACCTTC	CASRAGGLGGYTF